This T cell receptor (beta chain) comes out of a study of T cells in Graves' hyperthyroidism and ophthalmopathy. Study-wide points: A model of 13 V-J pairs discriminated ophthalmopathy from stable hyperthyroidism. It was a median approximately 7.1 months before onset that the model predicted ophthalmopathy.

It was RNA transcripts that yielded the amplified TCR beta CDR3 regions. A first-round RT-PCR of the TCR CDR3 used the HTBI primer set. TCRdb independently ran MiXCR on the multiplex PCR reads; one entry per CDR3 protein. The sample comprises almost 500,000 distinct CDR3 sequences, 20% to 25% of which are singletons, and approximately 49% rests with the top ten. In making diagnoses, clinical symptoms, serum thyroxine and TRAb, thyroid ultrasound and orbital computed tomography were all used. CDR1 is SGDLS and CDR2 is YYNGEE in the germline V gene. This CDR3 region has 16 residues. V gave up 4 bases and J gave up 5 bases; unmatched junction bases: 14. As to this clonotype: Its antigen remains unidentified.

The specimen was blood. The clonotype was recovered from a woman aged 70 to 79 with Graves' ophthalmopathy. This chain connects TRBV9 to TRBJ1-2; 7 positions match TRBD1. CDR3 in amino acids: CASSLGEGAAVYGYTF. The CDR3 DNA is TGTGCCAGCAGCCTAGGTGAGGGGGCGGCCGTTTATGGCTACACCTTC.